This T cell receptor (beta chain) was captured in a study of control samples from healthy donors and cancer patients. Germline V gene sequence: CDR1 SGHRS, CDR2 YFSETQ. V shed 5 bases, J shed 5 bases, and the junction held 13 bases outside the gene matches. CDR3 length: 17 residues. Measured with immunoSEQ multiplex PCR; TCRdb has only the in-frame clones, and not every one. The data hold about 130,000 clones, with about nine tenths observed a single time. V gene TRBV5-1 combines with J gene TRBJ2-5, with 12 nucleotides matching TRBD2. Sequencing was performed on blood. This TCR was sampled from a woman aged 45-65 years in good health. The CDR3 region has the DNA TGCGCCAGCAGTTACGGGACACCCGGGACTAGCGGGGAGACCCAGTACTTC. Encoded protein: CASSYGTPGTSGETQYF. Drawing the rest from reference TRBV5-1 and TRBJ2-5, the complete variable domain is KAGVTQTPRYLIKTRGQQVTLSCSPISGHRSVSWYQQTPGQGLQFLFEYFSETQRNKGNFPGRFSGRQFSNSRSEMNVSTLELGDSALYLCASSYGTPGTSGETQYFGPGTRLLVL.